These 20 T cell receptor beta chains came from one sample sequenced in a study of early T cells in non-severe SARS-CoV-2 infection. A single record per CDR3 protein comes from TCRdb applying MiXCR to the 5' RACE reads. The sample consists of tens of thousands of distinct CDR3 sequences, 12% to 15% of them appearing once. The specimen was whole blood. The receptors stem from an adult who was a healthcare worker with PCR-confirmed SARS-CoV-2 infection or an uninfected control (not recorded which).

CDR3 bases: TGTGCCAGCAGTTTGGGGGTAATAAACAATGAGCAGTTCTTC. Residues: CASSLGVINNEQFF. The chain is built from TRBV28 and TRBJ2-1, with D perhaps given as TRBD1 or TRBD2 (5 bases each). Deletions cut 3 bases from V and 5 bases from J, with 11 bases between. The CDR3 covers 14 residues. Germline-derived CDR1 and CDR2 are MDHEN and SYDVKM.

This clonotype came up a few times. The gene calls are TRBV28 and TRBJ2-7, with 7 nucleotides matching TRBD1. This CDR3 spans 14 amino acids. V dropped 6 bases and J dropped 5; count of bases not matched to a gene: 10. Germline CDR1 and CDR2: MDHEN and SYDVKM. CDR3 sequence (DNA): TGTGCCAGCAGCCCCCCGGCGACAGGGAACGAGCAGTACTTC. It is translated as CASSPPATGNEQYF.

This sequence joins TRBV3-1 and TRBJ1-4; 10 bases align to TRBD1. CDR1 and CDR2 from the germline V gene are LGHDT and YNNKEL (reference sequence). CDR3 length equals 16 residues. With 3 bases clipped from V and 6 bases from J, the junction kept 7 bases outside the gene matches. Here the CDR3 DNA reads TGTGCCAGCAGCCACTGGGACAGGGGACGAGATGAAAAACTGTTTTTT. It translates to CASSHWDRGRDEKLFF.

The chain carries TRBV3-1 and TRBJ2-3; D is unclear. Trimming pared 0 bases from V and 0 bases from J, leaving 13 bases between. This CDR3 has 17 amino acids. CDR1 and CDR2 (germline): LGHDT, YNNKEL (reference sequence). CDR3 protein: CASSQDPRRTSTDTQYF. CDR3 nucleotides: TGTGCCAGCAGCCAAGATCCCCGGAGAACTAGCACAGATACGCAGTATTTT.

The chain uses TRBV6-5 and TRBJ2-5, with D unclear. This CDR3 region has 13 residues. CDR1 is MNHEY and CDR2 is SVGAGI in the germline V gene. CDR3 region: CATAPMYQETQYF. CDR3 in DNA: TGTGCTACAGCCCCGATGTACCAAGAGACCCAGTACTTC.

This clonotype was counted ten times or more. The V call is TRBV28, the J call TRBJ2-7, with D maybe TRBD1 (5 bases). Germline assignment: CDR1 MDHEN and CDR2 SYDVKM. V was pared by 6 bases and J by 3 bases, with 12 bases between. The CDR3 has 13 residues. CDR3 nucleotides: TGTGCCAGCAGATCCAACAGGAACTACGAGCAGTACTTC. Encoded protein: CASRSNRNYEQYF.

This clonotype was observed a few times. The chain has TRBV27 and TRBJ2-3, with D tentatively TRBD2 (7 bases). Germline CDR1 MNHEY, CDR2 SMNVEV (reference sequence). This CDR3 spans 14 amino acids. Trimming left V 4 bases short and J 2 bases short, with 10 bases between. CDR3 amino acids: CASSSGGVTDTQYF. The CDR3 DNA follows: TGTGCCAGCAGTTCGGGGGGCGTCACAGATACGCAGTATTTT.

The rearrangement links TRBV11-2 to TRBJ2-5; 11 nucleotides line up with TRBD2. Germline loops: CDR1 SGHAT, CDR2 FQNNGV. V trimming: 5 bases; J trimming: 1 base; junction bases outside the gene matches: 6. This CDR3 is 16 amino acids long. CDR3 loop: CASSPRLAGIQETQYF. CDR3 nucleotides: TGTGCCAGCAGCCCCAGACTAGCGGGGATCCAAGAGACCCAGTACTTC.

This clonotype was counted at least ten times. CDR3 DNA: TGTGCCAGCTCACCACTGGACACTTCCTACGAGCAGTACTTC. Protein product: CASSPLDTSYEQYF. The genes are TRBV18 and TRBJ2-7, with D tentatively TRBD1 (5 bases). V dropped 1 base and J dropped 1 base, with 8 bases sitting between them. The V gene's germline CDR1 is KGHSH and CDR2 LQKENI. The CDR3 covers 14 residues. The whole variable domain, remainder taken from reference TRBV18 and TRBJ2-7, is NAGVMQNPRHLVRRRGQEARLRCSPMKGHSHVYWYRQLPEEGLKFMVYLQKENIIDESGMPKERFSAEFPKEGPSILRIQQVVRGDSAAYFCASSPLDTSYEQYFGPGTRLTVT.

This clonotype was seen only a few times. J is TRBJ1-2 and V is TRBV3-1; D is undetermined. The CDR3 extends over 11 amino acids. CDR1 is LGHDT, CDR2 YNNKEL, per germline (reference sequence). V lost 0 bases and J 5 bases, leaving 1 base between the germline ends. In DNA, the CDR3 is TGTGCCAGCAGCCAAGAGTATGGCTACACCTTC. Protein sequence: CASSQEYGYTF.

The gene calls are TRBV28 and TRBJ2-7; D unresolved. The germline CDR1 and CDR2 sequences are MDHEN and SYDVKM. The CDR3 consists of 13 residues. V lost 6 bases and J 4 bases, leaving 13 bases between the germline ends. CDR3 DNA: TGTGCCAGCAGACCCGGACGGTTATACGAGCAGTACTTC. It encodes CASRPGRLYEQYF.

The DNA for the CDR3 is TGCGCCAGCAGCTCCCGACAGGGTATGATGAACGAGCAGTACTTC. Encoded protein: CASSSRQGMMNEQYF. The V gene is TRBV5-1, the J gene TRBJ2-7; 7 bases agree with TRBD1. Germline V gene data show CDR1 as SGHRS and CDR2 as YFSETQ. The V gene end was trimmed by 3 bases and the J gene end by 5 bases; junction bases not matched to a gene: 11. The length of the CDR3 is 15 residues. Filled out from reference TRBV5-1 and TRBJ2-7, the complete variable domain reads KAGVTQTPRYLIKTRGQQVTLSCSPISGHRSVSWYQQTPGQGLQFLFEYFSETQRNKGNFPGRFSGRQFSNSRSEMNVSTLELGDSALYLCASSSRQGMMNEQYFGPGTRLTVT.

V is TRBV11-2 and J is TRBJ2-7; D assignment may be TRBD1 or TRBD2 (5 bases each). Germline lookup yields CDR1 SGHAT and CDR2 FQNNGV. V shed 2 bases and J shed 3 bases, with 11 bases lying between them. CDR3 size: 14 residues. CDR3 amino acids: CASSLTGTVYEQYF. CDR3 sequence (DNA): TGTGCCAGCAGCTTAACCGGGACCGTCTACGAGCAGTACTTC.

The chain is built from TRBV4-3 and TRBJ1-6; D remains ambiguous. The germline V and J ends were trimmed by 1 base and 7 bases, with 11 bases remaining between them. Germline V gene sequence: CDR1 LGHNA, CDR2 YSLEER. The CDR3 runs 15 residues. The CDR3 reads CASSQGIGFNSPLHF. CDR3 nucleotides: TGCGCCAGCAGCCAAGGCATTGGGTTCAATTCACCCCTCCACTTT.

This rearrangement joins TRBV5-1 to TRBJ1-4; no definite D call. Germline V CDR1 and CDR2: SGHRS, YFSETQ. CDR3 length: 14 amino acids. Between the trimmed V and J ends, which lost 1 base and 2 bases, there was a span of 6 bases. The CDR3: CASSLNCTNEKLFF. CDR3 DNA: TGCGCCAGCAGCTTGAATTGCACTAATGAAAAACTGTTTTTT.

The chain combines TRBV12-3 or TRBV12-4 with TRBJ2-6; D is unresolved. Trimming took 3 bases from V and 2 from J, leaving 8 bases between them. The CDR3 covers 15 residues. CDR3 in DNA: TGTGCCAGCAGTTTTGCCGGCACTGGGGCCAACGTCCTGACTTTC. Translation: CASSFAGTGANVLTF.

This clonotype was seen more than once but under ten times. One end of the junction fails to match germline, which may point to a read error. The chain has TRBV7-9 and TRBJ1-2; 7 bases map to TRBD1. Germline loops: CDR1 SEHNR, CDR2 FQNEAQ (reference sequence). CDR3 length: 11 residues. The DNA of the CDR3 is TGTGCCAGCAGCTTAGGACAGGGCGCCAACTTC. This sequence encodes CASSLGQGANF. Using reference TRBV7-9 and TRBJ1-2 for the parts outside the CDR3, the full variable domain is DTGVSQNPRHKITKRGQNVTFRCDPISEHNRLYWYRQTLGQGPEFLTYFQNEAQLEKSRLLSDRFSAERPKGSFSTLEIQRTEQGDSAMYLCASSLGQGANFGSGTRLTVV.

This rearrangement joins TRBV19 to TRBJ1-5; D unresolved. Trimming took 7 bases from V and 4 from J, leaving 11 bases between them. The germline V gene encodes CDR1 LNHDA and CDR2 SQIVND (reference sequence). The CDR3 consists of 13 residues. The CDR3 DNA is TGTGCCAGTACTAGGACCCAAAATCAGCCCCAGCATTTT. It translates to CASTRTQNQPQHF.

J is TRBJ1-3 and V is TRBV29-1; D uncertain. Trimming cost V 0 bases and J 3 bases, with 6 bases left between them. The CDR3 is 13 residues long. Germline V gene data show CDR1 as SQVTM and CDR2 as ANQGSEA. CDR3 sequence (DNA): TGCAGCGTTGAAGAGAGGGTTGGAAACACCATATATTTT. Its translation is CSVEERVGNTIYF.

In this sample, this clonotype turned up a few times. The rearrangement joins TRBV18 to TRBJ1-5; 12 nucleotides match TRBD1. The V gene's germline CDR1 is KGHSH and CDR2 LQKENI. The CDR3 loop spans 18 amino acids. With V trimmed by 6 bases and J by 2 bases, 11 bases remained unmatched. The CDR3 DNA reads TGTGCCAGCTCCCTCCGGGACAGGGGGCCCGGGGGCAATCAGCCCCAGCATTTT. Its protein is CASSLRDRGPGGNQPQHF.